These 5 T cell receptor beta chains were all obtained from the same sample, sequenced in a study of PD-L1 blockade in urothelial cancer. Time point of the sample: pretreatment peripheral blood. Here immunoSEQ multiplex PCR was the method, and the copy in TCRdb shows in-frame clones only, minus some. The table includes 60,000 to 75,000 clones, 84% detected once. This specimen consisted of PBMCs, obtained around atezolizumab (anti-PD-L1) treatment. These receptors all come from a woman aged 65 to 85 with urothelial cancer.

V is TRBV28 and J is TRBJ1-2; D perhaps matches TRBD1 (6 bases). Germline-derived CDR1 and CDR2 are MDHEN and SYDVKM. This CDR3 spans 14 amino acids. Trimming took off 5 bases at V and 8 bases at J, with 18 bases between the two ends. The DNA for the CDR3 is TGTGCCAGCAGTCCAACGGCGGGGGGCGGCGGCTACACCTTC. Its translation is CASSPTAGGGGYTF.

This clone was seen more than once but under ten times. The V gene is TRBV7-2, the J gene TRBJ1-5, with 10 bases aligning to TRBD1. V lost 6 bases, J lost 4 bases, and 3 bases stayed unmatched. The CDR3 is made up of 14 amino acids. CDR1 is SGHTA, CDR2 FQGNSA, per germline. The CDR3 nucleotides read TGTGCCAGCAGGTCGGGACAGGGGAATCAGCCCCAGCATTTT. Translation: CASRSGQGNQPQHF.

The chain couples TRBV2 to TRBJ1-6, with D uncertain. The CDR3 sequence is 14 residues long. Deletions cut 6 bases from V and 4 bases from J, with 10 bases between. CDR1 SNHLY and CDR2 FYNNEI come from the germline V gene. The CDR3 protein is CASRTGIYNSPLHF. The CDR3, as DNA: TGTGCCAGCAGGACGGGGATTTATAATTCACCCCTCCACTTT.

The chain is built from TRBV19 and TRBJ1-2; no firm D call. CDR3 length: 16 amino acids. CDR1 is LNHDA and CDR2 is SQIVND in the germline V gene (reference sequence). Trimming left V 5 bases short and J 3 bases short, with 19 bases between. CDR3 nucleotides: TGTGCCAGTAGTCTCGGGATTTCAACCACTTACTATGGCTACACCTTC. Translating it yields CASSLGISTTYYGYTF.

This chain uses TRBV6-6 with TRBJ2-7, with 8 bases lining up with TRBD1. The germline gives CDR1 MNHNY, CDR2 SVGAGI (reference sequence). This CDR3 has 14 residues. The V segment lost 7 bases and the J segment 3 bases; nucleotides outside the gene matches: 8. CDR3 DNA: TGTGCCAGCATCGAGACAGGGGCCTACTACGAGCAGTACTTC. It yields the protein CASIETGAYYEQYF.